Listed below are T cell receptor beta chains from one sample, sequenced in a study of T cells in Graves' hyperthyroidism and ophthalmopathy. TCRdb re-called the multiplex PCR reads through MiXCR, storing one row per CDR3 protein. The sample records more than 500,000 distinct CDR3 sequences, 15% to 20% being singletons. Material for sequencing was blood. These receptors originate from a woman younger than 45 with Graves' ophthalmopathy. Both conserved end residues are trimmed from each CDR3. Expanded clones get a size class; other rows say once, few or many, or leave the size out.

size: .; J: TRBJ2-1; V: TRBV24-1; CDR3: ATSPNGLAGAEQF
size: many; J: TRBJ1-2; V: TRBV7-9; CDR3: ASGGHHRAHGYT
size: many; J: TRBJ2-1; V: TRBV6-5; CDR3: ASSYYGSVTYNEQF
size: many; J: TRBJ2-3; V: TRBV5-1; CDR3: ASSLEGTGDTQY
size: .; J: TRBJ1-3; V: TRBV29-1; CDR3: SVVEGGNTIY
size: .; J: TRBJ2-1; V: TRBV2; CDR3: AIRDGLAGRSSYNEQF
size: few; J: TRBJ1-1; V: TRBV15; CDR3: ATSPPRDEAF
size: few; J: TRBJ2-3; V: TRBV18; CDR3: ASSPKEGATTDTQY
size: .; J: TRBJ2-1; V: TRBV4-2; CDR3: ASSLLAEPYDEQF
size: .; J: TRBJ2-4; V: TRBV14; CDR3: ASSHLGQGPAKNIQY
size: many; J: TRBJ2-7; V: TRBV7-2; CDR3: ASSLGGTLYEQY
size: .; J: TRBJ2-2; V: TRBV4-3; CDR3: ASSQQDYGTTGELF
size: many; J: TRBJ2-3; V: TRBV6-1; CDR3: ASSPGPPSTDTQY
size: .; J: TRBJ1-1; V: TRBV28; CDR3: ASSSPHRATNTEAF
size: many; J: TRBJ1-5; V: TRBV29-1; CDR3: SAHLAGNQPQH
size: many; J: TRBJ1-6; V: TRBV12-3/TRBV12-4; CDR3: ASSFRGVQLNSPLH
size: many; J: TRBJ2-7; V: TRBV5-1; CDR3: ASSLGLAAGYSSYEQY
size: few; J: TRBJ2-3; V: TRBV4-1; CDR3: ASSQGGTSEAQY
size: many; J: TRBJ2-1; V: TRBV9; CDR3: ASSVAVGQGALNEQF
size: .; J: TRBJ1-2; V: TRBV28; CDR3: ASSLSGTGTYGYT
size: .; J: TRBJ2-3; V: TRBV7-3; CDR3: ASSPGPTSDTQY
size: many; J: TRBJ2-1; V: TRBV20-1; CDR3: SASFRENYNEQF
size: .; J: TRBJ2-7; V: TRBV5-6; CDR3: ASTPSGLALYEQY
size: .; J: TRBJ2-1; V: TRBV11-2; CDR3: ASSPRGLAGSEYNEQF
size: few; J: TRBJ1-2; V: TRBV6-5; CDR3: ASSYSKVPRDAGYDYT
size: .; J: TRBJ1-1; V: TRBV6-2/TRBV6-3; CDR3: ASSSGQGSEAF
size: many; J: TRBJ2-2; V: TRBV20-1; CDR3: SARDQSGINTGELF
size: many; J: TRBJ2-2; V: TRBV5-6; CDR3: ASSFWTAGELF
size: many; J: TRBJ2-5; V: TRBV20-1; CDR3: SASQSAETQY
size: many; J: TRBJ2-2; V: TRBV7-9; CDR3: ASSFSVTGELF
size: many; J: TRBJ2-7; V: TRBV20-1; CDR3: SARDGGGLAYEQY
size: few; J: TRBJ1-4; V: TRBV6-1; CDR3: AGAPNLATNEKLF
size: many; J: TRBJ2-1; V: TRBV3-1; CDR3: ASSQVSGLVGNEQF
size: few; J: TRBJ2-1; V: TRBV5-1; CDR3: ASSFFRTSGRDNEQF
size: .; J: TRBJ1-3; V: TRBV29-1; CDR3: SVGMGQAGNTIY
size: many; J: TRBJ2-7; V: TRBV28; CDR3: ASSLSPYWQY
size: many; J: TRBJ2-7; V: TRBV6-1; CDR3: ASTGDYEQY
size: .; J: TRBJ1-1; V: TRBV12-3/TRBV12-4; CDR3: ASSLIQVPGEAF
size: many; J: TRBJ2-7; V: TRBV6-1; CDR3: ASRDRFYEQY
size: .; J: TRBJ2-6; V: TRBV4-1; CDR3: ASSQDSRLGWRSGANVLT
size: many; J: TRBJ2-7; V: TRBV20-1; CDR3: SAVPHYEQY
size: few; J: TRBJ2-5; V: TRBV7-8; CDR3: ASSLLRQETQY
size: many; J: TRBJ2-7; V: TRBV11-2; CDR3: ASSHRGVGEQY
size: few; J: TRBJ2-3; V: TRBV20-1; CDR3: SARDMAGGKTTDTQY
size: few; J: TRBJ1-6; V: TRBV28; CDR3: ASSFLGTLGAGDGSANNSPLH
size: many; J: TRBJ2-7; V: TRBV28; CDR3: ASSLRQALGNEQY
size: many; J: TRBJ2-2; V: TRBV28; CDR3: ASSFLGPRGAGELF
size: few; J: TRBJ2-2; V: TRBV20-1; CDR3: SARGLAGGDGELF
size: many; J: TRBJ2-7; V: TRBV27; CDR3: ASSLQDSYNEQY
size: .; J: TRBJ1-1; V: TRBV20-1; CDR3: SAHPTPRIQNTEAF
size: many; J: TRBJ2-7; V: TRBV6-5; CDR3: ASSYSPLFGEQY
size: many; J: TRBJ2-1; V: TRBV7-3; CDR3: ASSSGQGKMNEQF
size: .; J: TRBJ2-1; V: TRBV4-1; CDR3: ASSLLAEDYNEQF
size: .; J: TRBJ2-5; V: TRBV7-8; CDR3: ASSLIRRGETQY